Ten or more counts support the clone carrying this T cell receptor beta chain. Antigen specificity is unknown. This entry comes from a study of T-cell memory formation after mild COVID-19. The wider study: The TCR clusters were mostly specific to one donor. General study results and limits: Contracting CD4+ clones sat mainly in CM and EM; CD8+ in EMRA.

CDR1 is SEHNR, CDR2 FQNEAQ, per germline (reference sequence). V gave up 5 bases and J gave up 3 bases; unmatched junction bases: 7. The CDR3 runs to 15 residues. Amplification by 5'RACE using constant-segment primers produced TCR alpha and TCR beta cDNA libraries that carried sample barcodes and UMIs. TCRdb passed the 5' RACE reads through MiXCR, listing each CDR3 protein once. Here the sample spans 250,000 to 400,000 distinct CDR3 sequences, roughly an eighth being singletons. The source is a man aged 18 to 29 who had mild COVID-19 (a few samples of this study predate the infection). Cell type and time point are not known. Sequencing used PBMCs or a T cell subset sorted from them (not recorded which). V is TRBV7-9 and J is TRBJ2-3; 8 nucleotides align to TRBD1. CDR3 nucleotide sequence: TGTGCCAGCAGCCCTCGACAGGGGTCAACAGATACGCAGTATTTT. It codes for CASSPRQGSTDTQYF. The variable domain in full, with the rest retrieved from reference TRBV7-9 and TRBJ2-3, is DTGVSQNPRHKITKRGQNVTFRCDPISEHNRLYWYRQTLGQGPEFLTYFQNEAQLEKSRLLSDRFSAERPKGSFSTLEIQRTEQGDSAMYLCASSPRQGSTDTQYFGPGTRLTVL.